Presented here are 26 T cell receptor beta chains from one specimen sequenced in a study of cytomegalovirus exposure and HLA in healthy donors. Sequenced by immunoSEQ multiplex PCR; TCRdb stores in-frame clones only, minus some. The sample includes about 120,000 clones, approximately 95% of them seen just once. The sample consisted of PBMCs. The receptors were gathered from a man aged 18 to 29 in good health and CMV-seronegative.

This chain connects TRBV14 to TRBJ2-1; 14 bases line up with TRBD2. J gave up 5 bases and V 4 bases, and 7 bases lay outside the gene matches. Germline CDR1 and CDR2: SGHDN and FVKESK. The CDR3 contains 17 residues. CDR3: CASSPTGLAGGNNEQFF. The CDR3 DNA reads as TGTGCCAGCAGCCCCACCGGACTAGCGGGAGGAAACAATGAGCAGTTCTTC.

The DNA for the CDR3 is TGCGCCAGCACCGTAGCGGATCCAATTTTCGATGAGCAGTTCTTC. Translation gives CASTVADPIFDEQFF. The rearrangement uses TRBV5-1 and TRBJ2-1; D might be TRBD2 (6 bases). There are 15 residues in the CDR3. V was pared by 6 bases and J by 8 bases, with 21 bases between. CDR1 and CDR2 from the germline V gene are SGHRS and YFSETQ. Variable domain in full (rest from reference TRBV5-1 and TRBJ2-1): KAGVTQTPRYLIKTRGQQVTLSCSPISGHRSVSWYQQTPGQGLQFLFEYFSETQRNKGNFPGRFSGRQFSNSRSEMNVSTLELGDSALYLCASTVADPIFDEQFFGPGTRLTVL.

The CDR3 nucleotides are TGCGCCAGCAGCCAAGGACGGGGGGTAGGGACTGAAGCTTTCTTT. Protein product: CASSQGRGVGTEAFF. V is TRBV4-1 and J is TRBJ1-1; D is possibly TRBD1 (5 bases). Germline V gene lookup returns CDR1 MGHRA and CDR2 YSYEKL. This CDR3 region has 15 residues. V lost 1 base and J lost 5, with 14 bases in between.

The rearrangement links TRBV4-3 to TRBJ2-7; TRBD1 might be the D (6 bases). The ends were cut back, 2 bases at V and 6 bases at J, with 8 bases in the middle. Germline lookup yields CDR1 LGHNA and CDR2 YSLEER. The CDR3 totals 12 residues. The CDR3 DNA sequence: TGCGCCAGCAGCCAAACAGGGTTCGAGCAGTACTTC. Its translation: CASSQTGFEQYF.

The chain recombines TRBV27 with TRBJ2-7, with a possible D match to TRBD2 (7 bases). With 4 bases removed from V and 7 bases from J, the gap between germline ends came to 17 bases. The germline CDR1 and CDR2 sequences are MNHEY and SMNVEV (reference sequence). This CDR3 comprises 14 residues. In DNA, the CDR3 is TGTGCCAGCAGTTCCCAGGGGAGGGGAGGTGAGCAGTACTTC. It codes for CASSSQGRGGEQYF.

V gene TRBV27 combines with J gene TRBJ1-4; no reliable D call. Germline-derived CDR1 and CDR2 are MNHEY and SMNVEV (reference sequence). The CDR3 is made up of 14 amino acids. The ends were cut back, 1 base at V and 12 bases at J, with 15 bases in the middle. CDR3 loop: CASSLWGGNGELFF. The CDR3, as DNA: TGTGCCAGCAGTTTATGGGGAGGGAACGGGGAACTGTTTTTT.

V is TRBV4-3 and J is TRBJ2-3; 8 nucleotides line up with TRBD2. J was trimmed by 12 bases and V by 0 bases; bases with no gene match: 8. CDR1 and CDR2 from the germline V gene are LGHNA and YSLEER. The CDR3 runs 14 residues. CDR3 region: CASSQDRLAGAQYF. CDR3 DNA sequence: TGCGCCAGCAGCCAAGATCGGCTAGCGGGCGCACAGTATTTT.

The V and J genes are TRBV2 and TRBJ2-1; 11 positions match TRBD1. In germline, CDR1 is SNHLY, CDR2 FYNNEI. V lost 5 bases and J lost 7; bases outside the gene matches: 10. The CDR3 contains 16 residues. As DNA, the CDR3 is TGTGCCAGCAGTTTCCCGGGGGACAGGGGGGATAATGAGCAGTTCTTC. It translates to CASSFPGDRGDNEQFF.

The CDR3: CASSLAGSGRGNNEQFF. CDR3 bases: TGTGCCAGCAGCTTGGCTGGTAGCGGGAGGGGGAACAATGAGCAGTTCTTC. The chain uses TRBV7-8 and TRBJ2-1; TRBD2 matches at 11 bases. Germline CDR1 reads SGHVS; CDR2 reads FQNEAQ. The CDR3 is 17 residues long. V was pared by 3 bases and J by 5 bases, with 9 bases of the junction left unmatched. Variable domain in full (rest from reference TRBV7-8 and TRBJ2-1): GAGVSQSPRYKVAKRGQDVALRCDPISGHVSLFWYQQALGQGPEFLTYFQNEAQLDKSGLPSDRFFAERPEGSVSTLKIQRTQQEDSAVYLCASSLAGSGRGNNEQFFGPGTRLTVL.

This clone has just one count. The genes are TRBV30 and TRBJ2-1; D is unclear. The CDR3 totals 12 residues. Germline assignment: CDR1 GTSNPN and CDR2 SVGIG (reference sequence). Trimming left V 1 base short and J 4 bases short, with 5 bases between. CDR3 amino acids: CAWSGAYNEQFF. The DNA of the CDR3 is TGTGCCTGGAGTGGGGCATACAATGAGCAGTTCTTC.

V gene TRBV29-1 combines with J gene TRBJ1-1; D is undetermined. Germline CDR1 and CDR2: SQVTM and ANQGSEA. The CDR3 has 14 residues. With 6 bases removed from V and 3 bases from J, the gap between germline ends came to 17 bases. CDR3 sequence reads: CSVQTRLSYTEAFF. In DNA, the CDR3 is TGCAGCGTGCAAACAAGATTATCGTACACTGAAGCTTTCTTT.

The V call is TRBV9, the J call TRBJ2-1; 8 bases map to TRBD2. This CDR3 contains 15 residues. V lost 0 bases, J lost 7 bases, and 6 bases stayed unmatched. Germline values: CDR1 SGDLS, CDR2 YYNGEE. The CDR3 DNA sequence: TGTGCCAGCAGCGTAGGTGGTAGCGGGATGAATGAGCAGTTCTTC. This translates into CASSVGGSGMNEQFF.

The gene calls are TRBV21-1 and TRBJ2-1; the DNA was not used to check the table's D call, TRBD1. TRBV21-1 is a pseudogene segment. The CDR3 loop spans 16 amino acids. The CDR3 protein is CASSPNPGYRAHEQFF. CDR3 in DNA: TGTGCCAGCAGCCCTAACCCGGGGTACAGGGCTCATGAGCAGTTCTTC.

J is TRBJ2-1 and V is TRBV11-1; 7 nucleotides align to TRBD2. The CDR3 totals 14 residues. V lost 5 bases to trimming and J lost 2 bases; unmatched junction nucleotides: 3. The germline V gene has CDR1 SGHAT and CDR2 FQDESV (reference sequence). CDR3 coding DNA: TGTGCCAGCAGCCCTGGGACTACCTACAATGAGCAGTTCTTC. Translation gives CASSPGTTYNEQFF.

This chain uses TRBV15 with TRBJ2-3; D might be TRBD2 (5 bases). Germline CDR1 is LNHNV and CDR2 is YYDKDF (reference sequence). The CDR3 consists of 17 residues. Between the trimmed V and J ends, which lost 0 bases and 2 bases, there was a span of 15 bases. Here the CDR3 reads CATSRDRGSWNTDTQYF. For the CDR3, the DNA is TGTGCCACCAGCAGAGATCGGGGTAGCTGGAACACAGATACGCAGTATTTT. Full variable domain (outside the CDR3, taken from reference TRBV15 and TRBJ2-3): DAMVIQNPRYQVTQFGKPVTLSCSQTLNHNVMYWYQQKSSQAPKLLFHYYDKDFNNEADTPDNFQSRRPNTSFCFLDIRSPGLGDTAMYLCATSRDRGSWNTDTQYFGPGTRLTVL.

The V call is TRBV27, the J call TRBJ1-1; TRBD1 matches at 11 bases. Germline CDR1 reads MNHEY; CDR2 reads SMNVEV (reference sequence). The CDR3 loop spans 16 amino acids. The junction had 11 bases not matched to a gene; V was cut back by 7 bases and J by 4 bases. CDR3 sequence: CASTQGQGARGTEAFF. The CDR3 nucleotides are TGTGCCAGCACCCAAGGACAGGGGGCGCGCGGCACTGAAGCTTTCTTT.

The J gene is TRBJ2-5, the V gene TRBV11-3; no firm D call. There are 14 residues in the CDR3. The V end lost 1 base, the J end lost 1 base, and 7 bases lay between the germline ends. Germline assignment: CDR1 SGHNT and CDR2 YENEEA. The DNA of the CDR3 is TGTGCCAGCAGCTTAGGAACAGTCCAAGAGACCCAGTACTTC. Amino acid sequence: CASSLGTVQETQYF.

The gene calls are TRBV5-1 and TRBJ1-1; 8 bases fit TRBD1. The CDR3 runs to 16 residues. CDR1 is SGHRS, CDR2 YFSETQ, per germline. V gave up 4 bases and J gave up 0 bases; unmatched junction bases: 8. CDR3 sequence reads: CASSTQGARVNTEAFF. The CDR3 nucleotides read TGCGCCAGCAGCACCCAGGGGGCGCGGGTGAACACTGAAGCTTTCTTT.

The chain links TRBV28 to TRBJ1-5, with TRBD1 matching 9 bases. With 6 bases clipped from V and 6 bases from J, the junction kept 6 bases outside the gene matches. The CDR3 totals 14 residues. The germline V gene has CDR1 MDHEN and CDR2 SYDVKM. The CDR3 reads CASRGQGPSQPQHF. In DNA, the CDR3 is TGTGCCAGCAGGGGACAGGGACCGAGTCAGCCCCAGCATTTT.

This clone has more than one count but fewer than ten. The genes are TRBV5-6 and TRBJ1-2, with D possibly matching TRBD1 (6 bases). Germline V lookup: CDR1 SGHDT, CDR2 YYEEEE. This CDR3 is built from 13 residues. Trimming cost V 0 bases and J 8 bases, with 11 bases left between them. The chain's CDR3 is CASSLGAGGGYTF. Written as DNA, the CDR3 is TGTGCCAGCAGCTTGGGAGCGGGGGGCGGCTACACCTTC.

The V and J genes are TRBV5-3 and TRBJ1-2; 8 bases are shared with TRBD1. TRBV5-3 is treated as an ORF (open reading frame) with a function not yet certain. V lost 4 bases, J lost 4 bases, and 3 bases stayed unmatched. The CDR3 extends over 13 amino acids. CDR3 nucleotide sequence: TGTGCCAGAAGCCCCGGACAGGGCTATGGCTACACCTTC. Encoded protein: CARSPGQGYGYTF.

CDR3 amino acids: CASSLEQGPTGELFF. The CDR3 DNA reads as TGTGCCAGCAGCTTAGAACAGGGGCCGACCGGGGAGCTGTTTTTT. The chain joins TRBV11-3 to TRBJ2-2; 7 bases are shared with TRBD1. The CDR3 has 15 amino acids. V shed 0 bases, J shed 5 bases, and the junction held 3 bases outside the gene matches. CDR1 SGHNT and CDR2 YENEEA come from the germline V gene.

This chain's CDR3 is CASSALDRGRGDEQFF. In DNA form, the CDR3 reads TGTGCCAGCAGTGCCCTCGACAGGGGGCGCGGTGATGAGCAGTTCTTC. This chain links TRBV6-1 with TRBJ2-1; 10 bases fit TRBD1. V dropped 4 bases and J dropped 8; count of bases not matched to a gene: 11. The CDR3 is 16 residues long. Per germline, CDR1 MNHNS and CDR2 SASEGT.

V is TRBV27 and J is TRBJ2-1; the match to TRBD1 covers 10 bases. Germline values: CDR1 MNHEY, CDR2 SMNVEV (reference sequence). J gave up 8 bases and V 2 bases, and 6 bases lay outside the gene matches. This CDR3 contains 15 residues. As DNA, the CDR3 is TGTGCCAGCAGTTTACGGGACAGGGGTGGTCATGAGCAGTTCTTC. Amino acids: CASSLRDRGGHEQFF.

The rearrangement links TRBV5-1 to TRBJ1-2; D remains unclear. The V and J ends lost 0 bases and 6 bases respectively, with 18 bases between them. The CDR3 is 16 residues long. Per the germline V gene, CDR1 is SGHRS and CDR2 is YFSETQ. This chain's CDR3 is CASSLESEREVDGYTF. CDR3 DNA sequence: TGCGCCAGCAGCTTGGAGTCCGAGCGAGAAGTAGATGGCTACACCTTC.

The chain has TRBV10-3 and TRBJ1-2; unclear D gene. CDR1 ENHRY and CDR2 SYGVKD come from the germline V gene. V was shortened by 4 bases and J by 8 bases, with 14 bases between the two germline ends. The CDR3 is 13 residues long. CDR3 coding DNA: TGTGCCATCAGTGTGGTCAATTCGAGGGGCTACACCTTC. Translating it yields CAISVVNSRGYTF.